This TCR beta chain was retrieved from a study of cytomegalovirus exposure and HLA in healthy donors. The study's findings and limits: Later analysis suggested most CMV-associated TCR beta chains were HLA-restricted.

The CDR3 runs 13 residues. V lost 4 bases, J lost 6 bases, and 4 bases stayed unmatched. Germline values: CDR1 SGHNT, CDR2 YYREEE (reference sequence). In regard to this clone: The antigen is undetermined.

PCR was performed using 60 Vbeta and 13 Jbeta primers. Method: immunoSEQ multiplex PCR; TCRdb's copy keeps in-frame clones and lacks some. The sample holds about 150,000 clones, 68% seen once. This TCR was sampled from a man younger than 40 in good health and CMV-seropositive. The rearrangement links TRBV5-4 to TRBJ1-2, with 9 bases lining up with TRBD1. Sequencing input: PBMCs. The chain's CDR3 is CASSAGQGDGYTF. CDR3 in DNA: TGTGCCAGCAGCGCGGGACAGGGTGATGGCTACACCTTC.